This T cell receptor (beta chain) stems from a study of tumor-infiltrating lymphocytes in primary liver carcinoma. Study at large: T1-T3 N0M0 was the stage of the tumors, which were about 4.2 to 10 cm across.

Extraction also yielded germline DNA, while blood RNA was obtained from unsorted whole blood. Trimming took 3 bases from V and 7 from J, leaving 16 bases between them. The CDR3 contains 16 residues. Looked up from germline, CDR1 is MNHNS and CDR2 is SASEGT. Using a constant-region primer together with ProtoScript II reverse transcriptase, TCR beta cDNA was made from approximately 500 ng of total RNA. The TCR beta library was amplified through three nested multiplex PCR rounds in a modified ARM-PCR procedure. A C-beta reverse primer was combined with TRBV1-TRBV30 forward primers in the first two PCR rounds, and each round had 10 cycles. TCRdb ran MiXCR on the multiplex PCR reads and lists one entry per CDR3 protein. The sample lists about 180,000 distinct CDR3 sequences, less than 65% occurring once.

The J gene is TRBJ1-6, the V gene TRBV6-1; D remains unclear. The sequenced material came from peripheral blood. The sequence derives from a middle-aged man with primary liver carcinoma and hepatitis B virus infection. The CDR3 nucleotides are TGTGCCAGCAGTGATCGGGCCCGGTTGGGGAATTCACCCCTCCACTTT. Encoded protein: CASSDRARLGNSPLHF.